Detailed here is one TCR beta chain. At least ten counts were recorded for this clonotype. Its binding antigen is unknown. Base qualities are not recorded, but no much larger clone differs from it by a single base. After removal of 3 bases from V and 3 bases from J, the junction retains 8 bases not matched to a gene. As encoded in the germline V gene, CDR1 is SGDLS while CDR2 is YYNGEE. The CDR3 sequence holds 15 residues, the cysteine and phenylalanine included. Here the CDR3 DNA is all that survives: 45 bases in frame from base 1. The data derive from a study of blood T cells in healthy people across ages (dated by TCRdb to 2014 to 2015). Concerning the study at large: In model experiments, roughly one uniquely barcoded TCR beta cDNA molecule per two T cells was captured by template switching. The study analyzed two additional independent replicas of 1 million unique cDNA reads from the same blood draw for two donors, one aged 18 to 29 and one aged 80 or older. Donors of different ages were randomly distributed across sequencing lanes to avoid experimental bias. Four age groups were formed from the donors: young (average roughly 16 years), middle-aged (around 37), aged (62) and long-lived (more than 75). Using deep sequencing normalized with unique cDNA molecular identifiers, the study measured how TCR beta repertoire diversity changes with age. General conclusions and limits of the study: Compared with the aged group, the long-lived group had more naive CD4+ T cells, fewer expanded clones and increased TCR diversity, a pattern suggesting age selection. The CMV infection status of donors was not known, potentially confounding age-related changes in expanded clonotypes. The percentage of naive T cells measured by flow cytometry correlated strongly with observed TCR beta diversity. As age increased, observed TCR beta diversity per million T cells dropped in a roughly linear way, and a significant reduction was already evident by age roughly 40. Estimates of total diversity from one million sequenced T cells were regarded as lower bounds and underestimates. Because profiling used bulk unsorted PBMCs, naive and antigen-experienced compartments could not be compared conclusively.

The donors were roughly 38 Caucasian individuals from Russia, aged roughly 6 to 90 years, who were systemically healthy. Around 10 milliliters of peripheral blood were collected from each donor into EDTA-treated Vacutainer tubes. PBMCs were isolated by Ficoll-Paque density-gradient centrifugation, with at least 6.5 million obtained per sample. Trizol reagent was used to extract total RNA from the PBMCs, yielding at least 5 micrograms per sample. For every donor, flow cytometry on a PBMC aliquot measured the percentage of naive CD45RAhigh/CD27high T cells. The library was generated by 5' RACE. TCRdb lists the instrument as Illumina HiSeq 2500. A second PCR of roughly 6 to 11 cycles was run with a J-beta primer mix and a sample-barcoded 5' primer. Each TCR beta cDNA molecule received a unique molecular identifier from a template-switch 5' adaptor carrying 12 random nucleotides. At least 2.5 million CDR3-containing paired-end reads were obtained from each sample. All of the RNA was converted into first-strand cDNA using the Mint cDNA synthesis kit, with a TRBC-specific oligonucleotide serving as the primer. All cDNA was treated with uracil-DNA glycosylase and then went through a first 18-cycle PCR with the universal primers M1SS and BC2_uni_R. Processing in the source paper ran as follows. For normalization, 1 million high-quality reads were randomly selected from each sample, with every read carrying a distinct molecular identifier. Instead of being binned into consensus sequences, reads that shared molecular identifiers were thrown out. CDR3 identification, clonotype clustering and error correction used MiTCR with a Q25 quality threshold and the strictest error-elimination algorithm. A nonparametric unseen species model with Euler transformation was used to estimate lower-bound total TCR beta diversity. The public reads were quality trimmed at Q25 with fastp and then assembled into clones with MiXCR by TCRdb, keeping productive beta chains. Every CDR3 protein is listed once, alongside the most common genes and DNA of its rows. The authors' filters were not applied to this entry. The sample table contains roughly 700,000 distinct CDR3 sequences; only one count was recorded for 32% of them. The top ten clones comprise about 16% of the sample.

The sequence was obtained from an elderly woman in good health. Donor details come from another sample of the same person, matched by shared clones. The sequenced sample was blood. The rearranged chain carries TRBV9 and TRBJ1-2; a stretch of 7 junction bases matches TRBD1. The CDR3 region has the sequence CASSGPQGTYYGYTF. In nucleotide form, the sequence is TGTGCCAGCAGCGGACCACAGGGGACATACTATGGCTACACCTTC.